This TCR beta chain was sequenced for a study of T cells in Graves' hyperthyroidism and ophthalmopathy. Overall study context: Pretreatment peripheral blood was obtained at initial diagnosis. Whole-study findings and limits: Most thyroid clonotypes that were expanded above 0.001 also turned up in blood. Ophthalmopathy was model-predicted a median approximately 6.4 months pre-onset.

This clonotype was picked up many times. No antigen is known for it. The ends lost 6 bases at V and 3 bases at J; junction bases unmatched: 12. Germline loops: CDR1 SEHNR, CDR2 FQNEAQ (reference sequence). CDR3 length equals 16 residues. Using RNA transcripts as the source, TCR beta CDR3 regions were amplified. Carried out on the TCR CDR3, a first-round RT-PCR used the HTBI primer set. TCRdb passed the multiplex PCR reads through MiXCR, listing each CDR3 protein once. The table shows approximately 30,000 distinct CDR3 sequences, with under 65% occurring only once. Disease duration was under 3 months in the ophthalmopathy patients, who also had a Clinical Activity Score of at least 3 and a NOSPECS grade of at least 4.

Specimen: blood. J is TRBJ2-7 and V is TRBV7-9; 9 nucleotides agree with TRBD1. The TCR was taken from a woman between 40 and 50 years old with Graves' ophthalmopathy. Here the CDR3 reads CASSPPGGQGYYEQYF. The DNA of the CDR3 is TGTGCCAGCAGTCCACCGGGGGGACAGGGATACTACGAGCAGTACTTC.